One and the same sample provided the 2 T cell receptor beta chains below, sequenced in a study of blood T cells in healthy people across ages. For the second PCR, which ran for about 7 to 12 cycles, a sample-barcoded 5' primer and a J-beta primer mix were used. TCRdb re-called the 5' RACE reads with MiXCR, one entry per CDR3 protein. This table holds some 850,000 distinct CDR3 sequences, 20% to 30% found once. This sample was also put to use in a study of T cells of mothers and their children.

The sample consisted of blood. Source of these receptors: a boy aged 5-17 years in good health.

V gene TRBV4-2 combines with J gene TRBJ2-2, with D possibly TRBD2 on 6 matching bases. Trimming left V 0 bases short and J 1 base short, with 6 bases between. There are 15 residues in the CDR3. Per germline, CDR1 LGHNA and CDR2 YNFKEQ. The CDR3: CASSQDGGNTGELFF. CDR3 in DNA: TGTGCCAGCAGCCAAGACGGGGGGAACACCGGGGAGCTGTTTTTT.

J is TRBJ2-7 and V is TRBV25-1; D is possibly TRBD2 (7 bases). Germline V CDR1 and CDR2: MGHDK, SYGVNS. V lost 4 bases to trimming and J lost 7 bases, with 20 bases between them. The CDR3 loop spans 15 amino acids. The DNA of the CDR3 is TGTGCCAGCAGTGCTAGTAGGGGGGGAGATTTGGAGCAGTACTTC. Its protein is CASSASRGGDLEQYF.